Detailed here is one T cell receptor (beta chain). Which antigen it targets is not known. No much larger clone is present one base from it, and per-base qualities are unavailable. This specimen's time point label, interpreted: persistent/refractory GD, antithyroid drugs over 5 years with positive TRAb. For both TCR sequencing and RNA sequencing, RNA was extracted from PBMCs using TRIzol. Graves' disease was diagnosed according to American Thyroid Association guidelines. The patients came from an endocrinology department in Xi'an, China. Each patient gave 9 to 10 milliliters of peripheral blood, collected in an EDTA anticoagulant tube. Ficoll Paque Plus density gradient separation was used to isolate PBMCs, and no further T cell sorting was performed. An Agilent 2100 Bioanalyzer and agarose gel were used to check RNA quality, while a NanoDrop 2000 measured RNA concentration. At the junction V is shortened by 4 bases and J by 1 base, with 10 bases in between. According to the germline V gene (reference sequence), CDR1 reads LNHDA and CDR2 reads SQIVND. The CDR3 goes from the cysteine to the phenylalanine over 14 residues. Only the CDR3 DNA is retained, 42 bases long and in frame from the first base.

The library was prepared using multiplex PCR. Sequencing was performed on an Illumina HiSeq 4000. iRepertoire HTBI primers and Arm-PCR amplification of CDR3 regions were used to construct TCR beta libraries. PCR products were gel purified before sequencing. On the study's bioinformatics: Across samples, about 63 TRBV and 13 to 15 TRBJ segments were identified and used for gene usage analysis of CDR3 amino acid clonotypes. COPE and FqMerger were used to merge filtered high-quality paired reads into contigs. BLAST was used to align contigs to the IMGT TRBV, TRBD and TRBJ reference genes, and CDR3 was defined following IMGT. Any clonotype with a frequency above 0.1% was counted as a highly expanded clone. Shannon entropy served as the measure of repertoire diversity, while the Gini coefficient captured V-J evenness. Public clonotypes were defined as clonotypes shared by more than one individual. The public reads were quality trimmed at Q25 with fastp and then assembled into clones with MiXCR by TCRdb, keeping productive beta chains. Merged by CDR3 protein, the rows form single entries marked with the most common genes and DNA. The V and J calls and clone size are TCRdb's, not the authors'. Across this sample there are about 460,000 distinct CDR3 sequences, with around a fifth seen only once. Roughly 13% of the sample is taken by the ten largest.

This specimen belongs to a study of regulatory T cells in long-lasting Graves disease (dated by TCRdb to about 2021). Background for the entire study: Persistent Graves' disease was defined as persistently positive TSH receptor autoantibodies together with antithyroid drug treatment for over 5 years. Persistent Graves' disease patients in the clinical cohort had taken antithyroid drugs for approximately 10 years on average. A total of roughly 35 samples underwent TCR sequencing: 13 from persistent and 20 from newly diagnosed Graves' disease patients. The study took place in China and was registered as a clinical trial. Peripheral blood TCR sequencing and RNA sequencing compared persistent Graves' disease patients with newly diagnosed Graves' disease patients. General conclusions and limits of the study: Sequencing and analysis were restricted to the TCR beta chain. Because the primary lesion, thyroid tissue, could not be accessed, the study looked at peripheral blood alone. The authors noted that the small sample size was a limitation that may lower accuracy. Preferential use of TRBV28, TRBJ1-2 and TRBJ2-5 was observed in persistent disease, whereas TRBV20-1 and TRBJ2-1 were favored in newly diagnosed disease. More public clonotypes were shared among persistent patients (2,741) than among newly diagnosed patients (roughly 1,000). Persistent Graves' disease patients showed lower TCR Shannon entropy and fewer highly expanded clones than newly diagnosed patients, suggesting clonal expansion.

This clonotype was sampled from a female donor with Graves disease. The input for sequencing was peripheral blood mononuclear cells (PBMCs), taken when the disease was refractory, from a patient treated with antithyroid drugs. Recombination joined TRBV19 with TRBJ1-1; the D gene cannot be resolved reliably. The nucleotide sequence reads TGTGCCAGTAGTAGACTCATAGGGAACACTGAAGCTTTCTTT. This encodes CASSRLIGNTEAFF.